Listed below are T cell receptor beta chains from one sample, sequenced in a study of shared clonotypes between healthy human individuals. Libraries were prepared by immunoSEQ multiplex PCR; TCRdb keeps only in-frame clonotypes and omits some of them. The profile shows about 1,800,000 clones, just under 95% of them singletons. The sample consisted of naive CD8+ T cells sorted from blood. These receptors came from a man aged 18 to 30 in good health. CDR3s include the opening cysteine and the closing phenylalanine or tryptophan. Each record gives: D gene, J gene, clone size, CDR3 length, V gene, CDR3 DNA, CDR3 protein. A D gene is named only where the DNA matches it firmly. A clone size is listed for some rows: how often the clone was seen (once, few, many), or a class if it is expanded.

d_gene: -; j_gene: TRBJ2-7; abundance: -; len: 13; v_gene: TRBV27; CDR3nt: TGTGCCAGCACCGGACAGCGGGGCTACGAGCAGTACTTC; CDR3aa: CASTGQRGYEQYF
d_gene: -; j_gene: TRBJ2-1; abundance: -; len: 16; v_gene: TRBV4-3; CDR3nt: TGCGCCAGCAGCCAAGATTTCGGCTCGTTTTCCAATGAGCAGTTCTTC; CDR3aa: CASSQDFGSFSNEQFF
d_gene: -; j_gene: TRBJ1-5; abundance: -; len: 15; v_gene: TRBV27; CDR3nt: TGTGCCAGCAGTCCAATGGGACCGAGCAATCAGCCCCAGCATTTT; CDR3aa: CASSPMGPSNQPQHF
d_gene: -; j_gene: TRBJ1-4; abundance: -; len: 16; v_gene: TRBV12-5; CDR3nt: TGTGCTAGTGGTTTGATCTCCGGCCTCCAATATGAAAAACTGTTTTTT; CDR3aa: CASGLISGLQYEKLFF
d_gene: TRBD1; j_gene: TRBJ1-2; abundance: -; len: 15; v_gene: TRBV9; CDR3nt: TGTGCCAGCAGCGCCCCGGGACAGGTTAACTATGGCTACACCTTC; CDR3aa: CASSAPGQVNYGYTF
d_gene: -; j_gene: TRBJ1-5; abundance: -; len: 13; v_gene: TRBV6-5; CDR3nt: TGTGCCAGCAGTTGGCTCGGCGGTCAGCCCCAGCATTTT; CDR3aa: CASSWLGGQPQHF
d_gene: TRBD2; j_gene: TRBJ2-1; abundance: -; len: 16; v_gene: TRBV7-2; CDR3nt: TGTGCCAGCAGCTTACTTAGCGGGGGGGCCTTAAATGAGCAGTTCTTC; CDR3aa: CASSLLSGGALNEQFF
d_gene: TRBD1; j_gene: TRBJ1-4; abundance: -; len: 16; v_gene: TRBV4-3; CDR3nt: TGCGCCAGCAGCCACGTACCGGGACAGGGGGACGAAAAACTGTTTTTT; CDR3aa: CASSHVPGQGDEKLFF
d_gene: -; j_gene: TRBJ2-6; abundance: -; len: 12; v_gene: TRBV7-9; CDR3nt: TGTGCCACCTTCGGGGGGGCCAACGTCCTGACTTTC; CDR3aa: CATFGGANVLTF
d_gene: -; j_gene: TRBJ2-1; abundance: -; len: 15; v_gene: TRBV9; CDR3nt: TGTGCCAGCAGCTACACTTCTGGGTCCTACAATGAGCAGTTCTTC; CDR3aa: CASSYTSGSYNEQFF
d_gene: TRBD2; j_gene: TRBJ2-7; abundance: -; len: 13; v_gene: TRBV27; CDR3nt: TGTGCCAGCAGCCGGGGGGGTCCCTACGAGCAGTACTTC; CDR3aa: CASSRGGPYEQYF
d_gene: TRBD2; j_gene: TRBJ2-2; abundance: -; len: 16; v_gene: TRBV9; CDR3nt: TGTGCCAGCAGCCTAGCGGAGTTCGCGAACACCGGGGAGCTGTTTTTT; CDR3aa: CASSLAEFANTGELFF
d_gene: -; j_gene: TRBJ2-7; abundance: -; len: 10; v_gene: TRBV28; CDR3nt: TGTGCCAGCAGTTTGAGCGAGCAGTACTTC; CDR3aa: CASSLSEQYF
d_gene: TRBD1; j_gene: TRBJ1-4; abundance: -; len: 16; v_gene: TRBV7-9; CDR3nt: TGTGCCAGCAGCTCCACCTCCGGGACAGGTTCAGAAAAACTGTTTTTT; CDR3aa: CASSSTSGTGSEKLFF
d_gene: -; j_gene: TRBJ2-7; abundance: -; len: 14; v_gene: TRBV10-3; CDR3nt: TGTGCCATCAGTGAGTCGCCGATGGGTGGGGAGCAGTACTTC; CDR3aa: CAISESPMGGEQYF
d_gene: TRBD2; j_gene: TRBJ2-5; abundance: -; len: 13; v_gene: TRBV25-1; CDR3nt: TGTGCTACAAGAACGAGCGGGAGTCAGACCCAGTACTTC; CDR3aa: CATRTSGSQTQYF
d_gene: -; j_gene: TRBJ1-5; abundance: -; len: 14; v_gene: TRBV27; CDR3nt: TGTGCCAGTAAAGTGATCGGATTCAATCAGCCCCAGCATTTT; CDR3aa: CASKVIGFNQPQHF
d_gene: -; j_gene: TRBJ2-5; abundance: once; len: 15; v_gene: TRBV29-1; CDR3nt: TGCAGCGTTGAAGATAGGGGAATTTCCCAAGAGACCCAGTACTTC; CDR3aa: CSVEDRGISQETQYF
d_gene: -; j_gene: TRBJ1-2; abundance: -; len: 12; v_gene: TRBV7-2; CDR3nt: TGTGCCAGCAGCTTATCAGTAGATGGCTACACCTTC; CDR3aa: CASSLSVDGYTF
d_gene: TRBD2; j_gene: TRBJ2-2; abundance: -; len: 16; v_gene: TRBV7-9; CDR3nt: TGTGCCAGCAGCTTGGAGCGGGGGATGTCCACCGGGGAGCTGTTTTTT; CDR3aa: CASSLERGMSTGELFF
d_gene: -; j_gene: TRBJ1-3; abundance: -; len: 15; v_gene: TRBV11-3; CDR3nt: TGTGCCAGCAGCTTAGTAAGGGTCTCTGGAAACACCATATATTTT; CDR3aa: CASSLVRVSGNTIYF
d_gene: -; j_gene: TRBJ2-1; abundance: -; len: 16; v_gene: TRBV2; CDR3nt: TGTGCCAGCAGTGAAGCTTTGGGGGCCCCCTACAATGAGCAGTTCTTC; CDR3aa: CASSEALGAPYNEQFF
d_gene: -; j_gene: TRBJ2-1; abundance: -; len: 14; v_gene: TRBV28; CDR3nt: TGTGCCAGCAGTTTAGACTTCGGGGCGAGTGAGCAGTTCTTC; CDR3aa: CASSLDFGASEQFF
d_gene: TRBD2; j_gene: TRBJ2-5; abundance: -; len: 17; v_gene: TRBV9; CDR3nt: TGTGCCAGCAGCGTATGGCCTAGCGGGGGCTACCAAGAGACCCAGTACTTC; CDR3aa: CASSVWPSGGYQETQYF
d_gene: -; j_gene: TRBJ1-1; abundance: few; len: 13; v_gene: TRBV30; CDR3nt: TGTGCCTGGACCACAGGGCGAAACACTGAAGCTTTCTTT; CDR3aa: CAWTTGRNTEAFF
d_gene: -; j_gene: TRBJ2-5; abundance: -; len: 14; v_gene: TRBV6-6; CDR3nt: TGTGCCACCACGGGGGAGTCCGCCAGAGAGACCCAGTACTTC; CDR3aa: CATTGESARETQYF
d_gene: -; j_gene: TRBJ2-7; abundance: once; len: 14; v_gene: TRBV6-5; CDR3nt: TGTGCCAGCAGTTACGGGGAAAGGGACTACGAGCAGTACTTC; CDR3aa: CASSYGERDYEQYF
d_gene: -; j_gene: TRBJ2-5; abundance: -; len: 13; v_gene: TRBV4-2; CDR3nt: TGTGCCAGCATGGGACTTACACAAGAGACCCAGTACTTC; CDR3aa: CASMGLTQETQYF
d_gene: TRBD1; j_gene: TRBJ2-7; abundance: -; len: 14; v_gene: TRBV27; CDR3nt: TGTGCCAGCAGCCACAGGGGGACTCTATACGAGCAGTACTTC; CDR3aa: CASSHRGTLYEQYF
d_gene: -; j_gene: TRBJ1-1; abundance: -; len: 11; v_gene: TRBV6-1; CDR3nt: TGTGCCAGCAGTGAGAACACTGAAGCTTTCTTT; CDR3aa: CASSENTEAFF
d_gene: -; j_gene: TRBJ1-4; abundance: -; len: 13; v_gene: TRBV5-6; CDR3nt: TGTGCCAGCAGCTGGGCCTTTAATGAAAAACTGTTTTTT; CDR3aa: CASSWAFNEKLFF
d_gene: -; j_gene: TRBJ2-1; abundance: once; len: 13; v_gene: TRBV6-5; CDR3nt: TGTGCCAGCAGTTACTCCTGGACAGATGAGCAGTTCTTC; CDR3aa: CASSYSWTDEQFF
d_gene: -; j_gene: TRBJ2-1; abundance: -; len: 15; v_gene: TRBV29-1; CDR3nt: TGCAGCGTTGTCCTTCTCGGGGGCTCCTACAATGAGCAGTTCTTC; CDR3aa: CSVVLLGGSYNEQFF
d_gene: -; j_gene: TRBJ2-7; abundance: -; len: 13; v_gene: TRBV25-1; CDR3nt: TGTGCCAGTCGTTCATACTACACCTACGAGCAGTACTTC; CDR3aa: CASRSYYTYEQYF
d_gene: -; j_gene: TRBJ2-1; abundance: -; len: 13; v_gene: TRBV30; CDR3nt: TGTGCCTGGAGTGGTGACTCCTACAATGAGCAGTTCTTC; CDR3aa: CAWSGDSYNEQFF
d_gene: -; j_gene: TRBJ2-2; abundance: -; len: 13; v_gene: TRBV9; CDR3nt: TGTGCCAGCAGGTGGAGTGCCACCGGGGAGCTGTTTTTT; CDR3aa: CASRWSATGELFF
d_gene: TRBD2; j_gene: TRBJ2-3; abundance: -; len: 15; v_gene: TRBV9; CDR3nt: TGTGCCAGCAGCCCAGGAAGGACTAGCGGAGATACGCAGTATTTT; CDR3aa: CASSPGRTSGDTQYF
d_gene: TRBD1; j_gene: TRBJ2-1; abundance: -; len: 15; v_gene: TRBV7-9; CDR3nt: TGTGCCAGCAGCTTAGCTTGGGACAGCAGAAATGAGCAGTTCTTC; CDR3aa: CASSLAWDSRNEQFF
d_gene: -; j_gene: TRBJ2-5; abundance: -; len: 11; v_gene: TRBV5-6; CDR3nt: TGTGCCAGCAGCCATAAAGAGACCCAGTACTTC; CDR3aa: CASSHKETQYF
d_gene: -; j_gene: TRBJ2-5; abundance: -; len: 14; v_gene: TRBV2; CDR3nt: TGTGCCAGCAGTGCTGTAGCCCCGCAAGAGACCCAGTACTTC; CDR3aa: CASSAVAPQETQYF
d_gene: -; j_gene: TRBJ2-7; abundance: -; len: 14; v_gene: TRBV19; CDR3nt: TGTGCCAGTAGTATAGCGGGCCCGACGCACGAGCAGTACTTC; CDR3aa: CASSIAGPTHEQYF
d_gene: -; j_gene: TRBJ2-5; abundance: -; len: 15; v_gene: TRBV6-5; CDR3nt: TGTGCCAGCAGTTACAGTGCAGGGGTTGGGGAGACCCAGTACTTC; CDR3aa: CASSYSAGVGETQYF
d_gene: TRBD1; j_gene: TRBJ1-2; abundance: -; len: 15; v_gene: TRBV2; CDR3nt: TGTGCCAGCGAAGCCTCTCCGCAGGGGGCAACGGGCTACACCTTC; CDR3aa: CASEASPQGATGYTF
d_gene: TRBD2; j_gene: TRBJ2-3; abundance: -; len: 16; v_gene: TRBV2; CDR3nt: TGTGCCAGCAGGGTACCCCGGCGGGGAGGGACAGATACGCAGTATTTT; CDR3aa: CASRVPRRGGTDTQYF
d_gene: -; j_gene: TRBJ1-3; abundance: few; len: 13; v_gene: TRBV9; CDR3nt: TGTGCCAGCAGCGCTGGGACGATAAACACCATATATTTT; CDR3aa: CASSAGTINTIYF
d_gene: -; j_gene: TRBJ2-6; abundance: -; len: 15; v_gene: TRBV10-1; CDR3nt: TGCGCCAGCAGTGAGCTCCTCCCTGGGGCCAACGTCCTGACTTTC; CDR3aa: CASSELLPGANVLTF
d_gene: -; j_gene: TRBJ2-1; abundance: once; len: 15; v_gene: TRBV10-1; CDR3nt: TGCGCCAGCAGTGCGGAGCGAGTACCCTACAATGAGCAGTTCTTC; CDR3aa: CASSAERVPYNEQFF
d_gene: TRBD1; j_gene: TRBJ1-6; abundance: -; len: 14; v_gene: TRBV7-9; CDR3nt: TGTGCCAGCAGCCGACAGGGGGGAGGGTCACCCCTCCACTTT; CDR3aa: CASSRQGGGSPLHF
d_gene: TRBD2; j_gene: TRBJ2-5; abundance: once; len: 14; v_gene: TRBV27; CDR3nt: TGTGCCAGCAGTCTGTCTAGCGGGAGTGAGACCCAGTACTTC; CDR3aa: CASSLSSGSETQYF
d_gene: TRBD1; j_gene: TRBJ2-2; abundance: -; len: 14; v_gene: TRBV29-1; CDR3nt: TGCAGCGTCCTTACAGGGGGCGAAACCGGGGAGCTGTTTTTT; CDR3aa: CSVLTGGETGELFF
d_gene: -; j_gene: TRBJ1-1; abundance: -; len: 13; v_gene: TRBV6-5; CDR3nt: TGTGCCAGCAGTCTGGGGCAGGGGCCTGAAGCTTTCTTT; CDR3aa: CASSLGQGPEAFF
d_gene: -; j_gene: TRBJ2-1; abundance: -; len: 12; v_gene: TRBV11-2; CDR3nt: TGTGCCAGCAGCTTATACGGGGGTGAGCAGTTCTTC; CDR3aa: CASSLYGGEQFF
d_gene: TRBD1; j_gene: TRBJ1-4; abundance: once; len: 14; v_gene: TRBV29-1; CDR3nt: TGCAGCGTTCGAAGGACAGGGACTAATGAAAAACTGTTTTTT; CDR3aa: CSVRRTGTNEKLFF
d_gene: -; j_gene: TRBJ1-1; abundance: -; len: 15; v_gene: TRBV4-1; CDR3nt: TGCGCCAGCAGCCAGATGGGCGGGGGACACACTGAAGCTTTCTTT; CDR3aa: CASSQMGGGHTEAFF
d_gene: TRBD1; j_gene: TRBJ2-6; abundance: -; len: 14; v_gene: TRBV29-1; CDR3nt: TGCAGCACACTGACAGGGATCGGGGCCAACGTCCTGACTTTC; CDR3aa: CSTLTGIGANVLTF
d_gene: -; j_gene: TRBJ2-3; abundance: -; len: 15; v_gene: TRBV9; CDR3nt: TGTGCCAGCAGCCCCGCTGGGACCCTCACAGATACGCAGTATTTT; CDR3aa: CASSPAGTLTDTQYF
d_gene: TRBD1; j_gene: TRBJ1-6; abundance: once; len: 15; v_gene: TRBV7-6; CDR3nt: TGTGCCAGCAGGGCTACAGGGGGGAGTAATTCACCCCTCCACTTT; CDR3aa: CASRATGGSNSPLHF